This T cell receptor beta chain was documented in a study of cytomegalovirus exposure and HLA in healthy donors. The V gene's germline CDR1 is LNHDA and CDR2 SQIVND (reference sequence). The ends lost 7 bases at V and 4 bases at J; junction bases unmatched: 11. The CDR3 extends over 17 amino acids. PCR amplification relied on 60 Vbeta primers (plus 13 Jbeta primers). Data came from immunoSEQ multiplex PCR; TCRdb stores just in-frame clones and leaves some out. The sample consists of some 200,000 clones, around 79% of them appearing once. Sequencing used PBMCs. The receptor was derived from a male donor in good health and CMV-seropositive. The V and J genes are TRBV19 and TRBJ2-2, with TRBD1 matching over 11 bases. The CDR3: CASMGDRGFRGTGELFF. Here the CDR3 DNA reads TGTGCCAGTATGGGGGACAGGGGGTTTCGCGGCACCGGGGAGCTGTTTTTT.